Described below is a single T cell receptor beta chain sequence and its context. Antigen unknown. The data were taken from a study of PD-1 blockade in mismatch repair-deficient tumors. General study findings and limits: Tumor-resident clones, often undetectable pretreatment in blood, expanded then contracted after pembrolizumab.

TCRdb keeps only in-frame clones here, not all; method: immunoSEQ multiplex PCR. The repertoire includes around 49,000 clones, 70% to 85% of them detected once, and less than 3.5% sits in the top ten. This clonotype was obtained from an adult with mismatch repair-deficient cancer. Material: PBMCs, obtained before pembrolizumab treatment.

The chain's CDR3 is CASSVGAHNEQFF. The CDR3 region has the DNA TGTGCCAGCAGCGTGGGGGCCCACAATGAGCAGTTCTTC. The chain employs TRBV9 and TRBJ2-1; a weak D match, TRBD1 (6 bases). The CDR3 contains 13 residues. Germline values: CDR1 SGDLS, CDR2 YYNGEE. Trimming took 2 bases from V and 5 from J, leaving 8 bases between them. Complete variable domain (other parts from reference TRBV9 and TRBJ2-1): DSGVTQTPKHLITATGQRVTLRCSPRSGDLSVYWYQQSLDQGLQFLIQYYNGEERAKGNILERFSAQQFPDLHSELNLSSLELGDSALYFCASSVGAHNEQFFGPGTRLTVL.